The 18 T cell receptor beta chains presented below share a single source sample, sequenced in a study of post-analysis software for immune sequencing data. Unique molecular identifiers tagged the TCR beta cDNA libraries. MiXCR, applied by TCRdb to the PCR reads, yields one record per CDR3 protein. This repertoire shows 380,000 or so distinct CDR3 sequences, 30% to 45% found once; its top ten account for roughly 13%. Findings and limits, study-wide: TRBV segments more frequent in patients than in controls numbered roughly 5 and included TRBV5-6, TRBV5-1 and TRBV20-1.

Antigen specificity for these receptors is unknown. Sequenced input: blood. All receptors come from a girl aged 5-17 years with multiple sclerosis.

This clonotype was detected a few times. Here the CDR3 reads CASSFESGGPTDNEQFF. Here the CDR3 DNA reads TGTGCCAGCAGCTTCGAATCAGGGGGTCCTACCGACAATGAGCAGTTCTTC. V is TRBV7-6 and J is TRBJ2-1; 7 bases match TRBD1. Germline values: CDR1 SGHVS, CDR2 FNYEAQ. V was clipped by 3 bases and J by 5 bases; unmatched bases: 13. CDR3 size: 17 residues.

This clonotype has only a few counts. The chain carries TRBV6-6 and TRBJ2-7; TRBD1 might be the D (5 bases). Germline CDR1 MNHNY, CDR2 SVGAGI (reference sequence). This CDR3 is built from 14 residues. Trimming took off 4 bases at V and 3 bases at J, with 13 bases between the two ends. CDR3 loop: CASSSADSFYEQYF. CDR3 bases: TGTGCCAGCAGTTCCGCCGACAGTTTCTACGAGCAGTACTTC.

The V and J genes are TRBV24-1 and TRBJ1-2; D not certain. The CDR3 spans 15 residues. The germline V gene has CDR1 KGHDR and CDR2 SFDVKD. Trimming took 4 bases from V and 4 from J, leaving 15 bases between them. The CDR3 DNA is TGTGCCACCAGTGACCCGGGTACAGCTTCCTATGGCTACACCTTC. Protein sequence: CATSDPGTASYGYTF.

The V call is TRBV24-1, the J call TRBJ2-5, with D perhaps TRBD1 or TRBD2 (5 bases each). The CDR3 is 14 residues long. CDR1 is KGHDR and CDR2 is SFDVKD in the germline V gene. Trimming took off 4 bases at V and 11 bases at J, with 19 bases between the two ends. The DNA for the CDR3 is TGTGCCACCAGTGACTCGGGACGGACTTGGGAGCAGTACTTC. Translating gives CATSDSGRTWEQYF.

The chain combines TRBV6-2 or TRBV6-3 with TRBJ1-5; no firm D call. The germline gives CDR1 MNHEY, CDR2 SVGEGT. With 1 base removed from V and 4 bases from J, the gap between germline ends came to 11 bases. The CDR3 has 15 residues. CDR3 DNA sequence: TGTGCCAGCAGTTACTTAGGACGGATTAATCAGCCCCAGCATTTT. Translated, it gives CASSYLGRINQPQHF.

This clonotype was detected only a few times. A junction boundary mismatches the germline segment, possibly from a read error. The chain carries TRBV20-1 and TRBJ2-1; 8 bases line up with TRBD1. The CDR3 has 14 amino acids. CDR1 DFQATT and CDR2 SNEGSKA come from the germline V gene (reference sequence). The CDR3 DNA reads TGCAGTGCCAGAGGACAGGGTTCCTACAATGAGCAGTTCTTC. As protein: CSARGQGSYNEQFF.

This clonotype occurred a few times. V and J are TRBV12-3 or TRBV12-4 and TRBJ2-1; 7 bases fit TRBD2. The CDR3 covers 16 residues. The J segment lost 0 bases and the V segment lost 6 bases, leaving 8 bases of the junction unmatched. CDR3 nucleotide sequence: TGTGCCAGCAGCTCGGGACTACCAAGCTCCTACAATGAGCAGTTCTTC. Translated: CASSSGLPSSYNEQFF.

The genes are TRBV29-1 and TRBJ1-2, with 8 bases identical to TRBD1. This CDR3 has 11 residues. From germline, CDR1 is SQVTM and CDR2 ANQGSEA. In DNA form, the CDR3 reads TGCAGGGACAGGGTCAACTATGGCTACACCTTC. The encoded protein is CRDRVNYGYTF.

This clonotype was observed a few times. J is TRBJ2-3 and V is TRBV6-4, with TRBD1 as a possible D gene (5 bases). The CDR3 spans 16 residues. Germline V gene sequence: CDR1 MRHNA, CDR2 SNTAGT. V gave up 5 bases and J gave up 3 bases, with 18 bases separating them. The CDR3 DNA follows: TGTGCCAGCAGTCCTCGTGGGGCACAGGCTACAGATACGCAGTATTTT. Its protein is CASSPRGAQATDTQYF.

The DNA for the CDR3 is TGCGCCAGCAGCTTCGGACAGGCGGAAAGGACAGATACGCAGTATTTT. Residues: CASSFGQAERTDTQYF. The chain combines TRBV5-1 with TRBJ2-3; 7 positions agree with TRBD1. The germline V gene has CDR1 SGHRS and CDR2 YFSETQ. V gave up 2 bases and J gave up 3 bases; unmatched junction bases: 9. CDR3 length equals 16 residues.

This clonotype was counted a few times. The J gene is TRBJ1-2, the V gene TRBV6-5, with D unclear. This CDR3 comprises 13 residues. Trimming cost V 2 bases and J 3 bases, with 7 bases left between them. In germline, CDR1 is MNHEY, CDR2 SVGAGI. The CDR3, as DNA: TGTGCCAGCAGTTACAGGACGTACTATGGCTACACCTTC. This translates into CASSYRTYYGYTF.

The gene calls are TRBV6-5 and TRBJ1-2; D is unclear. Trimming left V 7 bases short and J 7 bases short, with 13 bases between. Germline-derived CDR1 and CDR2 are MNHEY and SVGAGI. This CDR3 comprises 12 residues. CDR3 amino acids: CASTSTNGGYTF. The CDR3 DNA is TGTGCCAGCACCTCGACAAACGGTGGCTACACCTTC.

The V gene is TRBV4-2, the J gene TRBJ2-1; D remains ambiguous. V was shortened by 4 bases and J by 5 bases, with 9 bases between the two germline ends. The germline V gene encodes CDR1 LGHNA and CDR2 YNFKEQ. The CDR3 spans 13 residues. The DNA for the CDR3 is TGTGCCAGCAGCCCCTTTCTTGACAATGAGCAGTTCTTC. Translation: CASSPFLDNEQFF.

The chain is built from TRBV20-1 and TRBJ1-1, with D tentatively TRBD1 (6 bases). The CDR3 runs 13 residues. The germline CDR1 and CDR2 sequences are DFQATT and SNEGSKA (reference sequence). The V end was cut by 0 bases, the J end by 11 bases, with 16 bases between. The CDR3 sequence is CSARDPQGRRAFF. The CDR3 nucleotides read TGCAGTGCTAGAGATCCCCAGGGGCGGCGGGCTTTCTTT.

The gene calls are TRBV4-3 and TRBJ2-7; the D is unclear. CDR3 length equals 13 residues. The ends were cut back, 1 base at V and 3 bases at J, with 7 bases in the middle. Germline CDR1 LGHNA, CDR2 YSLEER. The CDR3 loop is CASSQGRLYEQYF. CDR3 in DNA: TGCGCCAGCAGCCAAGGGCGTCTCTACGAGCAGTACTTC.

The chain has TRBV11-3 and TRBJ1-1; TRBD1 agrees at 8 bases. With 4 bases clipped from V and 1 base from J, the junction kept 5 bases outside the gene matches. From germline, CDR1 is SGHNT and CDR2 YENEEA. This CDR3 is built from 15 residues. CDR3 amino acids: CASSSGQGWNTEAFF. Here the CDR3 DNA reads TGTGCCAGCAGCTCAGGACAGGGATGGAACACTGAAGCTTTCTTT.

This clonotype was observed a few times. The V and J genes are TRBV7-9 and TRBJ2-7; 11 bases fit TRBD1. The CDR3 sequence is 17 residues long. V gave up 5 bases and J gave up 3 bases; unmatched junction bases: 12. Germline V CDR1 and CDR2: SEHNR, FQNEAQ (reference sequence). As DNA, the CDR3 is TGTGCCAGCAGCAGACACGCCTCGGGACAGGGGGACTACGAGCAGTACTTC. Encoded protein: CASSRHASGQGDYEQYF.

A few counts support this clonotype. The CDR3 loop reads CASSSPRNNQPQHF. CDR3 nucleotides: TGTGCCAGCAGTTCCCCCAGGAACAATCAGCCCCAGCATTTT. V gene TRBV6-2 or TRBV6-3 combines with J gene TRBJ1-5; D not resolved. Germline CDR1 and CDR2: MNHEY and SVGEGT. Trimming left V 4 bases short and J 3 bases short, with 10 bases between. This CDR3 comprises 14 residues.